These 2 T cell receptor beta chains originate from one sample sequenced in a study of blood T cell repertoires in COVID-19. The protocol was immunoSEQ multiplex PCR, while the TCRdb copy is restricted to in-frame clones and leaves out a portion. This sample has some 380,000 clones, with around 90% found just once. Sequencing used peripheral blood. These receptors all stem from a man aged 18 to 29 with active or convalescent COVID-19.

The rearrangement joins TRBV7-9 to TRBJ1-5; D is perhaps TRBD1 (6 bases). Per germline, CDR1 SEHNR and CDR2 FQNEAQ (reference sequence). CDR3 length: 16 amino acids. Deletions cut 5 bases from V and 3 bases from J, with 17 bases between. The CDR3 loop is CASSQGQSSINQPQHF. The CDR3 DNA reads TGTGCCAGCAGCCAGGGGCAGTCATCTATCAATCAGCCCCAGCATTTT.

The rearrangement links TRBV2 to TRBJ1-1; D not resolved. V was shortened by 11 bases and J by 3 bases, with 19 bases between the two germline ends. CDR1 is SNHLY, CDR2 FYNNEI, per germline. This CDR3 is 14 amino acids long. The CDR3 DNA sequence: TGTGCCGCCAGCAGCGAGGGAGCCGACACTGAAGCTTTCTTT. Translated: CAASSEGADTEAFF.